This TCR beta chain emerged from a study of blood T cell repertoires in COVID-19 (TCRdb year 2020). With regard to the full study: Samples covering the acute and convalescent phases of COVID-19 were provided by collaborators in the United States, Italy and Spain. The samples were drawn from the first 160 participants of the ongoing ImmuneRACE study and from more than 1,000 subjects provided by 6 global collaborators. A freely available public database, intended as a resource for researchers studying the immune response to SARS-CoV-2, is where the repertoires were released. The prospective study material was composed of cDNA or gDNA derived from T cells, B-cell-depleted T cells, or PBMCs. HLA class I and class II types, where available, came from metadata supplied by the sample provider rather than from assay-based typing. Nearly every sample came with metadata listing a de-identified subject ID, COVID-19 status, age in years and sex. Deeply sampled blood TCRbeta repertoires from subjects exposed to, actively infected with, or recovered from COVID-19 were included in the dataset. Study-wide conclusions, independent of this receptor: Clinical and demographic metadata were provided uncurated, with the amount varying by source and participant.

Whole blood was collected in K2EDTA tubes by collaborating institutions according to the institutions' own protocols. For TCRbeta analysis, collaborator samples were shipped as frozen whole blood, as isolated PBMCs, or as DNA extracted from either sample type. This clone was seen once. Its antigen remains unidentified. The sample holds no much larger clone one base away, and base qualities are not on file. TCRbeta CDR3 regions were amplified from genomic DNA by means of the immunoSEQ Assay, a bias-controlled multiplex PCR. Per the original workflow: Nucleated cell counts per sample were estimated from amplification of reference gene primers within the assay. To quantify the absolute abundance of each unique TCRbeta CDR3 rearrangement, sequence reads were collapsed and filtered. For each sample, productive Simpson clonality was calculated as the square root of Simpson's diversity index over productive rearrangements. Imported from immuneACCESS, the table was reduced by TCRdb to in-frame sequences with V and J called. These copies leave out some clones; in studies compared against another copy, an unresolved V gene accounts for under half, and the cause of the remainder is not known. V, J and clone size are those of that table, while D and trimming were read from the DNA. In this sample the table shows approximately 140,000 clones, approximately 80% of which occur a single time. Of the sample, about 9.3% is held by the ten largest clones.

Relative to germline, V is missing 1 base and J is missing 1 base, with 5 bases of the junction outside any gene match. Taken from cysteine to phenylalanine, the CDR3 has 16 residues. Of the read, only the CDR3 DNA is kept; its 48 bases are in frame from base 1. CDR1 and CDR2 are drawn from the germline V gene: SGDLS, YYNGEE. The source of this sequence is a woman older than 75 in a cohort sampled during active or convalescent COVID-19. Source material: peripheral blood. Recombination joined TRBV9 with TRBJ2-1, with 7 central nucleotides matching TRBD1. The sequence in DNA is TGTGCCAGCAGCGTAAACAGGGGTAGGTCCTACAATGAGCAGTTCTTC. It translates to CASSVNRGRSYNEQFF.